These T cell receptor beta chains were read from a single sample in a study of blood T cell repertoires in COVID-19. Libraries were prepared by immunoSEQ multiplex PCR; TCRdb keeps only in-frame clonotypes and omits some of them. In the table there are some 220,000 clones, 88% of which are singletons. The sequenced sample consisted of PBMCs or T cells enriched from blood (not recorded which). The receptor source for this set is a woman aged 25 to 39 who had recovered from COVID-19. The CDR3 runs from the conserved cysteine through the conserved F or W. The D gene is left open where the match is weak. A row's size may be missing; if present it is once, few, many or a size class.

size	D	J	V	CDR3	DNA
NA	TRBD2	TRBJ2-7	TRBV4-2	CASSQELAGGSISYEQYF	TGTGCCAGCAGCCAAGAACTAGCGGGGGGGTCGATATCCTACGAGCAGTACTTC
NA	NA	TRBJ1-2	TRBV6-2/TRBV6-3	CASSDRLINYGYTF	TGTGCCAGCAGCGACAGGTTGATTAACTATGGCTACACCTTC
NA	NA	TRBJ1-3	TRBV4-2	CASQDRKSSGNTIYF	TGTGCCAGCCAAGACAGAAAGAGCTCTGGAAACACCATATATTTT
NA	TRBD1	TRBJ2-2	TRBV6-6	CASSYTGVNTGELFF	TGTGCCAGCAGTTATACAGGGGTTAACACCGGGGAGCTGTTTTTT
once	TRBD2	TRBJ2-3	TRBV4-3	CASSQDASGVTDTQYF	TGCGCCAGCAGCCAAGACGCTAGCGGGGTGACAGATACGCAGTATTTT
few	NA	TRBJ1-6	TRBV25-1	CASKSQGNNNSPLHF	TGTGCCAGCAAAAGTCAGGGAAACAATAATTCACCCCTCCACTTT
NA	TRBD1	TRBJ2-3	TRBV6-5	CASSYSQGTDTQYF	TGTGCCAGCAGTTACTCACAGGGGACAGATACGCAGTATTTT
once	NA	TRBJ2-3	TRBV9	CASSVVSTDTQYF	TGTGCCAGCAGCGTAGTTAGTACAGATACGCAGTATTTT
NA	NA	TRBJ1-5	TRBV7-2	CASGPNGGNQPQHF	TGTGCCAGCGGCCCTAACGGGGGCAATCAGCCCCAGCATTTT
NA	NA	TRBJ2-1	TRBV7-3	CASSPMNVRDHRENEQFF	TGTGCCAGCAGCCCCATGAACGTGCGGGACCATCGGGAGAATGAGCAGTTCTTC
NA	NA	TRBJ1-5	TRBV7-2	CASSLRGILSNQPQHF	TGTGCCAGCAGCTTACGGGGGATCCTTAGCAATCAGCCCCAGCATTTT
NA	TRBD2	TRBJ2-1	TRBV5-6	CASRHRGAYNEQFF	TGTGCCAGCAGGCACCGGGGGGCCTACAATGAGCAGTTCTTC
NA	NA	TRBJ2-7	TRBV4-3	CASSQNRDISGEQYF	TGCGCCAGCAGTCAGAACCGGGACATCTCTGGCGAGCAGTACTTC
NA	TRBD1	TRBJ2-7	TRBV9	CASSVAGGLDEQYF	TGTGCCAGCAGCGTAGCAGGGGGCCTCGACGAGCAGTACTTC
NA	NA	TRBJ2-6	TRBV7-8	CASSLPFSGANVLTF	TGTGCCAGCAGCTTACCCTTCAGTGGGGCCAACGTCCTGACTTTC
NA	NA	TRBJ1-1	TRBV2	CASSFGLEAFF	TGTGCCAGCAGTTTCGGACTTGAAGCTTTCTTT
NA	TRBD2	TRBJ2-3	TRBV14	CASRRTSGGDTQYF	TGTGCCAGCCGGAGGACTAGCGGGGGCGATACGCAGTATTTT
once	NA	TRBJ2-2	TRBV5-1	CASSLEGQDEPGELFF	TGCGCCAGCAGCTTGGAAGGACAAGACGAACCCGGGGAGCTGTTTTTT
NA	NA	TRBJ1-4	TRBV4-3	CASSQEAATNEKLFF	TGCGCCAGCAGCCAAGAAGCCGCAACTAATGAAAAACTGTTTTTT
NA	TRBD1	TRBJ1-2	TRBV7-9	CASSLTAGQGQYGYTF	TGTGCCAGCAGCCTCACAGCCGGACAGGGACAGTATGGCTACACCTTC
NA	NA	TRBJ1-4	TRBV12-3/TRBV12-4	CASSSYKEKLFF	TGTGCCAGCAGTTCATACAAGGAAAAACTGTTTTTT
NA	TRBD1	TRBJ2-1	TRBV29-1	CSTRQGAGEQFF	TGCAGCACCCGACAGGGGGCAGGTGAGCAGTTCTTC
NA	NA	TRBJ1-5	TRBV6-5	CASTQGPHQPQHF	TGTGCCAGCACCCAGGGCCCACATCAGCCCCAGCATTTT
once	TRBD1	TRBJ2-2	TRBV5-4	CASRTGLNTGELFF	TGTGCCAGCAGGACAGGGTTGAACACCGGGGAGCTGTTTTTT
NA	TRBD1	TRBJ1-4	TRBV7-8	CASSYRDRGRQLFF	TGTGCCAGCAGCTACCGGGACAGGGGCAGGCAACTGTTTTTT
NA	TRBD2	TRBJ2-3	TRBV5-4	CASSPGGAVDTQYF	TGTGCCAGCAGCCCCGGGGGGGCCGTAGATACGCAGTATTTT
few	TRBD1	TRBJ2-2	TRBV5-4	CASSLTGQVSGELFF	TGTGCCAGCAGCCTCACAGGACAGGTCTCCGGGGAGCTGTTTTTT
NA	NA	TRBJ1-4	TRBV19	CASRQRTNEKLFF	TGTGCCAGCCGACAGCGAACTAATGAAAAACTGTTTTTT
NA	TRBD1	TRBJ1-2	TRBV6-5	CASSSGTDVSYTF	TGTGCCAGCAGTTCCGGGACAGATGTTAGCTACACCTTC
few	TRBD1	TRBJ1-1	TRBV29-1	CSVEGTGTGGNTEAFF	TGCAGCGTTGAGGGGACAGGGACAGGGGGGAACACTGAAGCTTTCTTT
NA	NA	TRBJ2-2	TRBV19	CASSISWRANTGELFF	TGTGCCAGTAGTATCTCCTGGAGAGCGAACACCGGGGAGCTGTTTTTT
NA	NA	TRBJ1-1	TRBV4-3	CASSQDLGGTEAFF	TGCGCCAGCAGCCAAGATCTGGGGGGCACTGAAGCTTTCTTT
NA	TRBD1	TRBJ1-4	TRBV5-1	CASSLQGAREKLFF	TGCGCCAGCAGCCTACAGGGGGCTCGGGAAAAACTGTTTTTT
NA	NA	TRBJ2-6	TRBV5-1	CASRVFHPGPVASGANVLTF	TGCGCCAGCAGAGTTTTCCATCCAGGGCCCGTTGCCTCTGGGGCCAACGTCCTGACTTTC
NA	NA	TRBJ2-5	TRBV3-1/TRBV3-2	CASSPYQETQYF	TGTGCCAGCAGCCCTTACCAAGAGACCCAGTACTTC
NA	TRBD1	TRBJ1-4	TRBV19	CASSIAGQGGEKLFF	TGTGCCAGTAGTATAGCGGGACAGGGGGGTGAAAAACTGTTTTTT
once	NA	TRBJ1-2	TRBV6-5	CASSPGGSGYTF	TGTGCCAGCAGTCCGGGGGGGAGTGGCTACACCTTC
NA	TRBD2	TRBJ2-1	TRBV12-5	CASGLSSSLTSGGYNEQFF	TGTGCTAGTGGTTTGTCCTCCTCCCTCACTAGCGGGGGTTACAATGAGCAGTTCTTC
NA	NA	TRBJ2-1	TRBV7-8	CASSLTVSGADNEQFF	TGTGCCAGCAGCTTAACAGTATCAGGGGCCGACAATGAGCAGTTCTTC
NA	TRBD1	TRBJ1-1	TRBV19	CASSTGQGAFFDTEAFF	TGTGCCAGTAGTACCGGACAGGGGGCGTTTTTTGACACTGAAGCTTTCTTT
NA	TRBD1	TRBJ2-3	TRBV18	CASSPGTVRSDTQYF	TGTGCCAGCTCACCGGGGACAGTCAGGTCAGATACGCAGTATTTT
NA	NA	TRBJ2-3	TRBV6-2/TRBV6-3	CASSNGAQGTQYF	TGTGCCAGCAGTAACGGGGCCCAGGGGACGCAGTATTTT
NA	TRBD1	TRBJ1-2	TRBV4-3	CASSGDRTNYGYTF	TGCGCCAGCAGCGGGGACAGAACTAACTATGGCTACACCTTC
NA	NA	TRBJ1-1	TRBV7-9	CASSRLGTEAFF	TGTGCCAGCAGCAGGTTGGGGACAGAAGCTTTCTTT
NA	NA	TRBJ2-3	TRBV13	CASSLGLLTSTDTQYF	TGTGCCAGCAGCTTAGGACTACTTACATCCACAGATACGCAGTATTTT